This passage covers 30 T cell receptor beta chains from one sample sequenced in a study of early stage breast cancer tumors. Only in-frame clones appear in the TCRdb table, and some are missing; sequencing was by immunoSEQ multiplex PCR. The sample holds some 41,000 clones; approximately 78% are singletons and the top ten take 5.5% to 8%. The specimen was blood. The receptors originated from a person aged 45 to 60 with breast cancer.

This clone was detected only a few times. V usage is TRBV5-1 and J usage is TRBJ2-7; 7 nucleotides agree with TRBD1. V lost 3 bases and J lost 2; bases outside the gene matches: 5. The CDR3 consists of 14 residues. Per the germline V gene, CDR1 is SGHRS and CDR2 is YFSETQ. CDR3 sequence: CASSSQGNPYEQYF. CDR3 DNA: TGCGCCAGCAGCTCACAGGGGAACCCCTACGAGCAGTACTTC.

This CDR3 reads CASSAGQINQPQHF. The CDR3 region has the DNA TGTGCCAGCAGCGCAGGACAGATCAATCAGCCCCAGCATTTT. The rearrangement joins TRBV11-2 to TRBJ1-5; tentatively, D is TRBD1 (6 bases). V was shortened by 5 bases and J by 3 bases, with 11 bases between the two germline ends. This CDR3 comprises 14 residues. The germline V gene encodes CDR1 SGHAT and CDR2 FQNNGV.

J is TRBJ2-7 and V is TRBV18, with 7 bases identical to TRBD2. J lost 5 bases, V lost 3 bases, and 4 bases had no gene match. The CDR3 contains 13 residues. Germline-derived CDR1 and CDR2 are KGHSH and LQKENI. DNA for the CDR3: TGTGCCAGCTCACCGGCGGGGGTAGACGAGCAGTACGTC. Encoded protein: CASSPAGVDEQYV.

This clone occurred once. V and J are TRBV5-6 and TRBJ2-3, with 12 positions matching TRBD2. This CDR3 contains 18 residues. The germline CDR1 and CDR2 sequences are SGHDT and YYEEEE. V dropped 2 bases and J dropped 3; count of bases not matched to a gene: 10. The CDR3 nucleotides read TGTGCCAGCAGCTTTGAAGAGACTAGCGGGAGAGTAACAGATACGCAGTATTTT. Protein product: CASSFEETSGRVTDTQYF. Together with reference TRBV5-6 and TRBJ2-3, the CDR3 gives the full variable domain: DAGVTQSPTHLIKTRGQQVTLRCSPKSGHDTVSWYQQALGQGPQFIFQYYEEEERQRGNFPDRFSGHQFPNYSSELNVNALLLGDSALYLCASSFEETSGRVTDTQYFGPGTRLTVL.

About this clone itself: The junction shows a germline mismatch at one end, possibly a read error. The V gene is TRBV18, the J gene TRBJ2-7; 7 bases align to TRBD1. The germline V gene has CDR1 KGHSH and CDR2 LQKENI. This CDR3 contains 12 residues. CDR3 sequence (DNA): TGTGCCAGCTCACCTACCAAGGACAGGCTACACTTC. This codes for CASSPTKDRLHF.

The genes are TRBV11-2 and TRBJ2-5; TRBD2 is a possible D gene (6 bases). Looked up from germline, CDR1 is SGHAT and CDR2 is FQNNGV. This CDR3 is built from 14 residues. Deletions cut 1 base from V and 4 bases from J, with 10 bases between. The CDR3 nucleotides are TGTGCCAGCAGCTTAGGGAGGGGCTCAGAGACCCAGTACTTC. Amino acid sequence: CASSLGRGSETQYF. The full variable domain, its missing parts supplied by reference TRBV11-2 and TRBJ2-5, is EAGVAQSPRYKIIEKRQSVAFWCNPISGHATLYWYQQILGQGPKLLIQFQNNGVVDDSQLPKDRFSAERLKGVDSTLKIQPAKLEDSAVYLCASSLGRGSETQYFGPGTRLLVL.

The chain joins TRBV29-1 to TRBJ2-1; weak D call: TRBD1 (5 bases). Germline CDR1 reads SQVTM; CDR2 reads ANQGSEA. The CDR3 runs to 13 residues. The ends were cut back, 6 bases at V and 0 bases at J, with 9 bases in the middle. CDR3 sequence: CSVRQSSYNEQFF. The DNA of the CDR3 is TGCAGCGTGAGACAGAGCTCCTACAATGAGCAGTTCTTC.

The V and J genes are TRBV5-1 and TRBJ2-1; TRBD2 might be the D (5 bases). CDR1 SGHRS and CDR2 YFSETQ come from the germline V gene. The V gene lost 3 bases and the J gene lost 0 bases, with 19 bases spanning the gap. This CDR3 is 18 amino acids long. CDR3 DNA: TGCGCCAGCAGCTCCGCGAGGGCGGCCTTTTCCTCCTACAATGAGCAGTTCTTC. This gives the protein CASSSARAAFSSYNEQFF.

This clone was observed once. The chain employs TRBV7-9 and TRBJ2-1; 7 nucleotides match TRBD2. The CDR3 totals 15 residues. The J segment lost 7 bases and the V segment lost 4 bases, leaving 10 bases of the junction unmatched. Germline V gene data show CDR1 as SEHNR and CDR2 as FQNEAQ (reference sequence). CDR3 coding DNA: TGTGCCAGCAGCTCCGAGGGCGGGAGCCTGAATGAGCAGTTCTTC. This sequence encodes CASSSEGGSLNEQFF.

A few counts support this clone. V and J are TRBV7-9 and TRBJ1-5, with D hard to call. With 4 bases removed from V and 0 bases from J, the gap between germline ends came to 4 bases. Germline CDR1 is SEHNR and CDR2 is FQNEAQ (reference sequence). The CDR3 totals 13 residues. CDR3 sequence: CASSSYSNQPQHF. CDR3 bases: TGTGCCAGCAGCTCGTATAGCAATCAGCCCCAGCATTTT.

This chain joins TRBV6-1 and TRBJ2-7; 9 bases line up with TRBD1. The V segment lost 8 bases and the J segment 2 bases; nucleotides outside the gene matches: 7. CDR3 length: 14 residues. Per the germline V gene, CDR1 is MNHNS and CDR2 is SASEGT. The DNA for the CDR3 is TGTGCCAGCCGGACAGGGGCTGGTACCTACGAGCAGTACTTC. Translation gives CASRTGAGTYEQYF.

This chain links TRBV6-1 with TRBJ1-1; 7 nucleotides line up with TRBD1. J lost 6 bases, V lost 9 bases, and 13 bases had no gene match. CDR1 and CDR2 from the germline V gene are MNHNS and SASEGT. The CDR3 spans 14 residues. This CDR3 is CASRRETGVAEAFF. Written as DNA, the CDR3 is TGTGCCAGTAGGCGGGAAACAGGGGTGGCTGAAGCTTTCTTT.

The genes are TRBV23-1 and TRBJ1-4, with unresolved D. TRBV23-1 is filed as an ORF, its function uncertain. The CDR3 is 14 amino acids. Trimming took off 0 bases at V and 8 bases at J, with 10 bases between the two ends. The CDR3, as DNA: TGCGCCAGCAGTCAATCTCCCAGGTGCGAAAAACTGTTTTTT. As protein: CASSQSPRCEKLFF.

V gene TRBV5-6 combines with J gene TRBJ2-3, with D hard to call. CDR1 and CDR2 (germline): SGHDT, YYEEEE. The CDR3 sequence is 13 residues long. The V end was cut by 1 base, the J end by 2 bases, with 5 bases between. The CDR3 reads CASSLYNTDTQYF. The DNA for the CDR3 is TGTGCCAGCAGCTTGTACAACACAGATACGCAGTATTTT.

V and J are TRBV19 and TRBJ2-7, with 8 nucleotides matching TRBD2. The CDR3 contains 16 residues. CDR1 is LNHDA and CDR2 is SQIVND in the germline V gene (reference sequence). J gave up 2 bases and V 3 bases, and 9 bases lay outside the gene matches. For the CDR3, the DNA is TGTGCCAGTAGTATCCGGGGGGGTGGTGAAGCCTACGAGCAGTACGTC. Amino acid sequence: CASSIRGGGEAYEQYV.

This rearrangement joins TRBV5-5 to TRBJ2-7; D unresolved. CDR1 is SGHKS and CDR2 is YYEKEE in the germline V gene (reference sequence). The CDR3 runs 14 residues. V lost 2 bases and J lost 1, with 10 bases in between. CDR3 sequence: CASSLWQASYEQYV. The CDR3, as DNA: TGTGCCAGCAGCTTATGGCAGGCGTCCTACGAGCAGTACGTC.

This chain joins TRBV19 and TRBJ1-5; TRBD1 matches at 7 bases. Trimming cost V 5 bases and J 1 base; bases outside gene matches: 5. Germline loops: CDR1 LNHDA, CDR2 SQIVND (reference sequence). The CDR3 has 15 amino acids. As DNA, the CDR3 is TGTGCCAGTAGTCCCGCAGGGGGAAGCAATCAGCCCCAGCATTTT. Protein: CASSPAGGSNQPQHF.

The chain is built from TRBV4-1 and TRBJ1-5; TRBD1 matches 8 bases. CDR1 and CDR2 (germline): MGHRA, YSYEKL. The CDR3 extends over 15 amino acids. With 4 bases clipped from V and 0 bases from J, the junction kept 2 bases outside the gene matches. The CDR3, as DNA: TGCGCCAGCAGCCCGGGACAGGTTAGCAATCAGCCCCAGCATTTT. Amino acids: CASSPGQVSNQPQHF.

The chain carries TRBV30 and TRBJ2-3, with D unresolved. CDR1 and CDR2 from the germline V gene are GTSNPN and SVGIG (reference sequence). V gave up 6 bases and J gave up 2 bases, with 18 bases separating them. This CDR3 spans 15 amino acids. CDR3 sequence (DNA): TGTGCCTGCCCCTTGACAAAGACAAACACAGATACGCAGTATTTT. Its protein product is CACPLTKTNTDTQYF.

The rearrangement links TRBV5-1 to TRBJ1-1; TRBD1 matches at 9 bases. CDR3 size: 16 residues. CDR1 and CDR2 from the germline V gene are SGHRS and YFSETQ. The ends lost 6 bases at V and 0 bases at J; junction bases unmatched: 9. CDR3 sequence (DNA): TGCGCCAGCAAACCGGGACAGGGATCCATGAACACTGAAGCTTTCTTT. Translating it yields CASKPGQGSMNTEAFF.

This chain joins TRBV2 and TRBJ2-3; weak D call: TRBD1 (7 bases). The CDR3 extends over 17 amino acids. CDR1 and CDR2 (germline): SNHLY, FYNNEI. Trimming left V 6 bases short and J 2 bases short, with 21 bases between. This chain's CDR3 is CASSEPPEGALTDTQYF. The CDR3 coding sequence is TGTGCCAGCAGCGAACCCCCGGAGGGGGCCCTCACAGATACGCAGTATTTT.

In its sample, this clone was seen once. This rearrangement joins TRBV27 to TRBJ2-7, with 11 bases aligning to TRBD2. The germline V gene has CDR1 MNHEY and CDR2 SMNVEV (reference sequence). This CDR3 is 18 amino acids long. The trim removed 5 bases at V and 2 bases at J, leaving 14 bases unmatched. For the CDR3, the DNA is TGTGCCAGCAGTCCCCGCTTCGACCTAGCGGGAGGCACCTACGAGCAGTACTTC. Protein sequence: CASSPRFDLAGGTYEQYF.

The CDR3 DNA sequence: TGTGCCAGCAGTTTGGGGACTAGCGGGAGATACGAGCAGTACTTC. Translation: CASSLGTSGRYEQYF. V usage is TRBV28 and J usage is TRBJ2-7, with 14 nucleotides matching TRBD2. CDR1 MDHEN and CDR2 SYDVKM come from the germline V gene. The CDR3 extends over 15 amino acids. The V and J ends lost 3 bases and 4 bases, in that order; junction bases with no gene match: 2.

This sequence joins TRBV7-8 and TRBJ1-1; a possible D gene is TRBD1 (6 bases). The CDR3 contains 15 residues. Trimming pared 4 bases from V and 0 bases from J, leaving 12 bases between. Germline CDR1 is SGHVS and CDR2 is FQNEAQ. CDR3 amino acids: CASSSDTGMNTEAFF. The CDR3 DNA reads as TGTGCCAGCAGCTCCGACACAGGGATGAACACTGAAGCTTTCTTT. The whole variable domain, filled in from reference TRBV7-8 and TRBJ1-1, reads GAGVSQSPRYKVAKRGQDVALRCDPISGHVSLFWYQQALGQGPEFLTYFQNEAQLDKSGLPSDRFFAERPEGSVSTLKIQRTQQEDSAVYLCASSSDTGMNTEAFFGQGTRLTVV.

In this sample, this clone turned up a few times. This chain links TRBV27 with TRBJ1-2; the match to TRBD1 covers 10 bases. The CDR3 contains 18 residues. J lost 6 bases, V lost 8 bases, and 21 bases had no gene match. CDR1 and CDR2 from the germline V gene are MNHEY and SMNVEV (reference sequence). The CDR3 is CASSLIGGQGVSKDGYTF. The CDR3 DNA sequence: TGTGCCAGCTCACTTATCGGTGGACAGGGGGTTAGTAAGGATGGCTACACCTTC.

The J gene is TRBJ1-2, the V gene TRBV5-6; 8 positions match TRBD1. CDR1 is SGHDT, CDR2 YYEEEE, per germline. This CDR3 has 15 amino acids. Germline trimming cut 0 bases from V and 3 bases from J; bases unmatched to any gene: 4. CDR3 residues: CASSLATGVYYGYTF. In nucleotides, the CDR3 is TGTGCCAGCAGCTTGGCGACAGGGGTGTACTATGGCTACACCTTC.

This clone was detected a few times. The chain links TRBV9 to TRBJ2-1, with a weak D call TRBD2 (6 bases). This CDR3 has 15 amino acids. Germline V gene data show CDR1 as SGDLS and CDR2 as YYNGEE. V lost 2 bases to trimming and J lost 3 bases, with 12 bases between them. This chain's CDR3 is CASSVSGRYYNEQFF. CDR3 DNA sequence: TGTGCCAGCAGCGTTTCCGGGAGATACTACAATGAGCAGTTCTTC.

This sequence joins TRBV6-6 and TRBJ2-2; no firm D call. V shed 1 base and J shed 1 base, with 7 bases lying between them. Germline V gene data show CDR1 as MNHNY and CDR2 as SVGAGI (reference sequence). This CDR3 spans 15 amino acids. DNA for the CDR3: TGTGCCAGCAGTTACTTAGCAATGAACACCGGGGAGCTGTTTTTT. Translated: CASSYLAMNTGELFF.

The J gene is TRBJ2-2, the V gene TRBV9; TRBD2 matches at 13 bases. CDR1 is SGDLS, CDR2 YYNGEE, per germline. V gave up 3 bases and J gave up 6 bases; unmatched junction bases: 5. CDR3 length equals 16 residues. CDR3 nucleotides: TGTGCCAGCAGCGGCGGACTAGCGGGAGTCCCCGGGGAGCTGTTTTTT. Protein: CASSGGLAGVPGELFF. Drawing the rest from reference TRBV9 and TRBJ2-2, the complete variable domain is DSGVTQTPKHLITATGQRVTLRCSPRSGDLSVYWYQQSLDQGLQFLIQYYNGEERAKGNILERFSAQQFPDLHSELNLSSLELGDSALYFCASSGGLAGVPGELFFGEGSRLTVL.

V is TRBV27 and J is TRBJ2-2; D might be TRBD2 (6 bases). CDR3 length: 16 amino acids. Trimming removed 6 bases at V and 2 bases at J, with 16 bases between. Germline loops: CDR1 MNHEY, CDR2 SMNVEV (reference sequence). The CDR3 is CASRPPGRGNTGELFF. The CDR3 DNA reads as TGTGCCAGCAGACCCCCGGGGCGGGGTAACACCGGGGAGCTGTTTTTT.